This TCR beta chain was captured by sequencing in a study of blood T cell repertoires in COVID-19. Generated by immunoSEQ multiplex PCR, the TCRdb table keeps only in-frame clones and is missing some. The sample comprises 200,000 to 250,000 clones, around 86% of which are singletons, and less than 6% rests with the top ten. J gave up 0 bases and V 3 bases, and 3 bases lay outside the gene matches. The germline CDR1 and CDR2 sequences are ENHRY and SYGVKD. The CDR3 runs 16 residues. Input material: peripheral blood. The V and J genes are TRBV10-3 and TRBJ1-5; TRBD1 matches at 9 bases. The origin of this receptor is a woman between 65 and 79 years old with COVID-19, enrolled during active disease. The DNA for the CDR3 is TGTGCCATCAGTGATCAGGACAGGGGTAGCAATCAGCCCCAGCATTTT. The encoded protein is CAISDQDRGSNQPQHF.